This T cell receptor (beta chain) was captured by sequencing in a study of blood T cell repertoires in COVID-19. Seattle researchers signed up patients amid active infection and tracked them longitudinally. Clones were sequenced by immunoSEQ multiplex PCR, and TCRdb holds only the in-frame ones, with some missing. Of roughly 180,000 clones listed, approximately 85% are singletons. The CDR3 loop spans 13 amino acids. Germline V gene lookup returns CDR1 SNHLY and CDR2 FYNNEI. This sequence originates from a man aged 80 or over with COVID-19, enrolled during active disease. Sequencing was performed on peripheral blood. The chain uses TRBV2 and TRBJ1-1; tentative D call: TRBD1 (5 bases). The chain's CDR3 is CVTEGHQNTEAFF. CDR3 nucleotides: TGTGTTACTGAAGGACACCAGAACACTGAAGCTTTCTTT.